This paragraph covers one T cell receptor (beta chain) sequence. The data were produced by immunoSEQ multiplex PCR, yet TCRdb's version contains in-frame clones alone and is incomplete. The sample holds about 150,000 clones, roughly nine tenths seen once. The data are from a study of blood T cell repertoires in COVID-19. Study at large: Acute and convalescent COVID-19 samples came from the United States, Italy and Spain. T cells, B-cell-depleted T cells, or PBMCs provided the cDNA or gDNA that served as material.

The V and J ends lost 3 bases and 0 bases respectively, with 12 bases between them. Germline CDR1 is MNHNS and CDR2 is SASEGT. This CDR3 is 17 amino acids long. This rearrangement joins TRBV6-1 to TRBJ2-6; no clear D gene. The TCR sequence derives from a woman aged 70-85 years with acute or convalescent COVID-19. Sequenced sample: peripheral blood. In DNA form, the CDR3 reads TGTGCCAGCAGTGAGTCTACAGCTTTCTCTGGGGCCAACGTCCTGACTTTC. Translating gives CASSESTAFSGANVLTF.